The sequence of this TCR beta chain was determined in a study of T cell clonality in common variable immunodeficiency. Study-level findings and limits: Reportedly, TCR beta sequences from common variable immunodeficiency showed fewer deletions and N-nucleotide insertions. TCRbeta clonality was increased in CVID versus healthy controls. Repertoire-complication correlations in CVID were limited by patient heterogeneity.

The CDR3 consists of 15 residues. The V gene end was trimmed by 9 bases and the J gene end by 8 bases; junction bases not matched to a gene: 16. CDR1 LNHDA and CDR2 SQIVND come from the germline V gene (reference sequence). Note on this clone: What it binds is unknown. Sequencing ends 3 residues short of the CDR3 end; the germline J gene provides the rest.

Some clones are missing from TCRdb's copy, which holds only in-frame ones; the method was immunoSEQ multiplex PCR. The data show 30,000 to 35,000 clones, with none appearing a single time. CVID subjects were neither ill nor on immunomodulatory or immunosuppressive medication at sampling. Each donor provided 5 to 8 ml of heparinized whole blood. The TCR sequence derives from a human donor with common variable immunodeficiency. J is TRBJ2-1 and V is TRBV19; TRBD2 aligns across 7 bases. The sample consisted of peripheral blood mononuclear cells. CDR3 DNA (partial): TGTGCCAGACTAGCTGGCGGGAGTTGTAGGGATGAG. It codes for CARLAGGSCRDE. The whole CDR3 sequence reads CARLAGGSCRDEQFF.